This note documents a single T cell receptor (beta chain) sequence. Random hexamers were used to reverse transcribe the RNA input (about 0.5 to 1 ug). TCRdb reanalysed the immunoSEQ multiplex PCR reads using MiXCR and keeps one entry per CDR3 protein. This sample has 130,000 to 150,000 distinct CDR3 sequences, with approximately 94% found just once. The sample belongs to a study of CD8 T cells in Susac syndrome. As for the study in general: Patients with Susac syndrome were therapy-naive, on corticosteroids, or on intravenous immunoglobulin alone at the time that blood was drawn.

This CDR3 has 13 amino acids. Germline V CDR1 and CDR2: LNHDA, SQIVND (reference sequence). Trimming removed 8 bases from V and 4 bases from J, with 11 bases in between. CD8+ and CD4+ blood T cells underwent TCR beta sequencing. The patients with Susac syndrome satisfied recently defined diagnostic criteria for either definite or probable disease. The chain is built from TRBV19 and TRBJ2-2; D perhaps matches TRBD1 (5 bases). The source is a human donor with Susac syndrome. Input material: CD4+ T cells from PBMCs. The CDR3 here is CASCQGRTGELFF. DNA of the CDR3: TGTGCCAGTTGTCAGGGCCGCACCGGGGAGCTGTTTTTT.